This T cell receptor (beta chain) was sequenced in a study of cytomegalovirus exposure and HLA in healthy donors. The donors were members of the validation cohort, which comprised roughly 130 subjects and was separate from the first cohort of 666 subjects. The data were produced by immunoSEQ multiplex PCR, yet TCRdb's version contains in-frame clones alone and is incomplete. The sample contains about 130,000 clones, around 94% of which appear only once. V was clipped by 2 bases and J by 7 bases, with 9 bases between them. Germline CDR1 is DFQATT and CDR2 is SNEGSKA (reference sequence). CDR3 length: 11 amino acids. Notes on the study in general: Under in vitro conditions, three CMV-associated chains were confirmed as specific for CMV antigens. Some TCR beta chains (roughly 160 of them) were listed as cytomegalovirus-associated.

Turning to this clone: Its target is unknown.

The gene calls are TRBV20-1 and TRBJ2-7, with a weak D call TRBD2 (5 bases). The sequence derives from a woman aged 18-29 years in good health and CMV-seronegative. The sequenced sample was PBMCs. This CDR3 is CSARSSGEQYF. The CDR3 DNA reads TGCAGTGCTAGATCTTCGGGGGAGCAGTACTTC.